There are a few counts of the clone carrying this TCR beta chain. V was pared by 3 bases and J by 10 bases, with 6 bases of the junction left unmatched. The germline gives CDR1 SGHTS, CDR2 YDEGEE. This CDR3 contains 14 residues. Method: immunoSEQ multiplex PCR; TCRdb's copy keeps in-frame clones and lacks some. The sample lists a few hundred thousand clones; roughly 85% were seen once. The recovered donors of Cohort 3 showed two negative PCRs, clearance, or symptom resolution. These data come from a study of blood T cell repertoires in COVID-19. Sequencing input: PBMCs or T cells enriched from blood (not recorded which). The sequence was collected from a woman in her forties or fifties who had recovered from COVID-19. The rearrangement joins TRBV5-8 to TRBJ1-6; 8 bases align to TRBD1. For the CDR3, the DNA is TGTGCCAGCAGCTCGGGACAGGCGATCTCACCCCTCCACTTT. The encoded protein is CASSSGQAISPLHF. Variable domain in full (rest from reference TRBV5-8 and TRBJ1-6): EAGVTQSPTHLIKTRGQQATLRCSPISGHTSVYWYQQALGLGLQFLLWYDEGEERNRGNFPPRFSGRQFPNYSSELNVNALELEDSALYLCASSSGQAISPLHFGNGTRLTVT.